The 18 T cell receptor beta chains presented below share a single source sample, sequenced in a study of T cells after yellow fever vaccination. TCRdb re-called the 5' RACE reads with MiXCR, one entry per CDR3 protein. The sample gives just under 600,000 distinct CDR3 sequences, approximately 13% of which show up once; about 14% is in the top ten. This specimen was PBMCs, taken on the day of the yellow fever booster vaccination. The receptors shown here come from a man aged 25 to 40 who received the YFV17D yellow fever vaccine.

This chain uses TRBV5-1 with TRBJ2-5; D call uncertain. The CDR3 runs to 14 residues. The ends were cut back, 5 bases at V and 5 bases at J, with 16 bases in the middle. Germline V CDR1 and CDR2: SGHRS, YFSETQ. CDR3 protein: CASSGPLARETQYF. The CDR3 coding sequence is TGCGCCAGCAGTGGTCCGTTGGCGAGGGAGACCCAGTACTTC.

This chain uses TRBV6-2 or TRBV6-3 with TRBJ1-4; D may be TRBD1 (6 bases). With 2 bases removed from V and 5 bases from J, the gap between germline ends came to 6 bases. CDR1 and CDR2 from the germline V gene are MNHEY and SVGEGT. The CDR3 is made up of 13 amino acids. The CDR3 DNA follows: TGTGCCAGCAGTTACGGACAGAATGAAAAACTGTTTTTT. Translated, it gives CASSYGQNEKLFF.

This chain uses TRBV29-1 with TRBJ2-3; 13 positions match TRBD2. Looked up from germline, CDR1 is SQVTM and CDR2 is ANQGSEA. This CDR3 comprises 15 residues. The V gene end was trimmed by 5 bases and the J gene end by 2 bases; junction bases not matched to a gene: 4. The CDR3 sequence is CSVTGLAGPTDTQYF. The CDR3, as DNA: TGCAGCGTTACGGGACTAGCGGGGCCCACAGATACGCAGTATTTT.

This chain links TRBV15 with TRBJ2-3, with D perhaps assigned TRBD1 or TRBD2 (7 bases each). This CDR3 contains 18 residues. V was cut by 3 bases and J by 4 bases, with 23 bases left in between. Germline V gene sequence: CDR1 LNHNV, CDR2 YYDKDF (reference sequence). DNA of the CDR3: TGTGCCACCAGCAGGGCCATGGGGGGGCAGGGGGTGTCAGATACGCAGTATTTT. This sequence encodes CATSRAMGGQGVSDTQYF.

This clonotype occurred many times. This sequence joins TRBV12-3 or TRBV12-4 and TRBJ2-3; D not certain. V shed 7 bases and J shed 4 bases, with 9 bases lying between them. The CDR3 sequence is 12 residues long. In DNA, the CDR3 is TGTGCCAGCACCCTTTGGGCAGATACGCAGTATTTT. It yields the protein CASTLWADTQYF.

The V and J genes are TRBV10-2 and TRBJ2-5; the D gene is possibly TRBD2 (5 bases). V lost 8 bases, J lost 0 bases, and 19 bases lay in between. The CDR3 contains 16 residues. CDR1 WSHSY and CDR2 SAAADI come from the germline V gene. DNA of the CDR3: TGCGCCAGCGGTTCCAGCCCTTCGACTAACCAAGAGACCCAGTACTTC. Protein: CASGSSPSTNQETQYF.

The rearrangement uses TRBV10-3 and TRBJ2-7; D uncertain. Germline V gene data show CDR1 as ENHRY and CDR2 as SYGVKD. Trimming cost V 4 bases and J 3 bases, with 7 bases left between them. CDR3 length: 12 residues. CDR3 sequence reads: CAISVQHYEQYF. In DNA, the CDR3 is TGTGCCATCAGTGTACAGCACTACGAGCAGTACTTC.

V and J are TRBV25-1 and TRBJ2-1; D may be TRBD1 (5 bases). The CDR3 covers 17 residues. V dropped 1 base and J dropped 6 bases, with 19 bases sitting between them. The V gene's germline CDR1 is MGHDK and CDR2 SYGVNS. The CDR3 nucleotides read TGTGCCAGCAGTGAATTTCCGACAGAAGCTGCCATCAATGAGCAGTTCTTC. Its protein is CASSEFPTEAAINEQFF. The whole variable domain, filled in from reference TRBV25-1 and TRBJ2-1, reads EADIYQTPRYLVIGTGKKITLECSQTMGHDKMYWYQQDPGMELHLIHYSYGVNSTEKGDLSSESTVSRIRTEHFPLTLESARPSHTSQYLCASSEFPTEAAINEQFFGPGTRLTVL.

This clonotype occurred a few times. The rearrangement joins TRBV5-5 to TRBJ2-7, with 8 positions matching TRBD1. The junction had 6 bases not matched to a gene; V was cut back by 3 bases and J by 4 bases. CDR1 and CDR2 from the germline V gene are SGHKS and YYEKEE (reference sequence). The CDR3 totals 14 residues. CDR3 coding DNA: TGTGCCAGCAGCTCTAGGACAGGGTGGTACGAGCAGTACTTC. Translated: CASSSRTGWYEQYF.

To note about this clonotype: The junction departs from germline at one end; a sequencing error may be responsible. V gene TRBV7-7 combines with J gene TRBJ2-2; no firm D call. The CDR3 runs 13 residues. The germline gives CDR1 SSHAT, CDR2 FNYEAQ (reference sequence). The chain's CDR3 is CASSETRTGELFF. The CDR3 nucleotides are TGTGCTAGCAGCGAGACCAGAACCGGGGAGCTGTTTTTT.

The V gene is TRBV6-1, the J gene TRBJ1-5; D gene unclear. The CDR3 contains 13 residues. Trimming left V 5 bases short and J 7 bases short, with 12 bases between. Germline CDR1 reads MNHNS; CDR2 reads SASEGT. The CDR3 here is CASSTTTAQPQHF. CDR3 DNA sequence: TGTGCCAGCAGTACGACAACGGCCCAGCCCCAGCATTTT.

The V call is TRBV7-2, the J call TRBJ2-5, with a tentative D call TRBD1 (5 bases). Trimming removed 3 bases from V and 2 bases from J, with 13 bases in between. Germline lookup yields CDR1 SGHTA and CDR2 FQGNSA. This CDR3 region has 15 residues. DNA for the CDR3: TGTGCCAGCAGCTTTTCAGACAGCCCACAAGAGACCCAGTACTTC. Amino acid sequence: CASSFSDSPQETQYF.

This chain links TRBV11-2 with TRBJ1-2; 7 bases map to TRBD1. The CDR3 totals 14 residues. With V trimmed by 5 bases and J by 8 bases, 11 bases remained unmatched. CDR1 is SGHAT, CDR2 FQNNGV, per germline. The CDR3 is CASSPPEGASGYTF. CDR3 coding DNA: TGTGCCAGCAGCCCCCCTGAGGGGGCGTCCGGCTACACCTTC.

This clonotype was detected only a few times. The J gene is TRBJ2-5, the V gene TRBV11-2; the D call may be TRBD1 or TRBD2 (6 bases each). V lost 3 bases and J lost 2, with 10 bases in between. Germline-derived CDR1 and CDR2 are SGHAT and FQNNGV. This CDR3 contains 14 residues. For the CDR3, the DNA is TGTGCCAGCAGCTTTTGGAGGGGGCAAGAGACCCAGTACTTC. Amino acids: CASSFWRGQETQYF.

This clonotype was counted only a few times. The chain combines TRBV7-2 with TRBJ2-2; D remains ambiguous. There are 12 residues in the CDR3. Germline-derived CDR1 and CDR2 are SGHTA and FQGNSA. Trimming took off 8 bases at V and 1 base at J, with 5 bases between the two ends. This CDR3 is CASGMNTGELFF. The CDR3 DNA is TGTGCCAGCGGGATGAACACCGGGGAGCTGTTTTTT. The entire variable domain, with the rest obtained from reference TRBV7-2 and TRBJ2-2, is as follows: GAGVSQSPSNKVTEKGKDVELRCDPISGHTALYWYRQSLGQGLEFLIYFQGNSAPDKSGLPSDRFSAERTGGSVSTLTIQRTQQEDSAVYLCASGMNTGELFFGEGSRLTVL.

This clonotype was recorded a few times. The chain uses TRBV3-1 and TRBJ2-1; 10 bases are shared with TRBD2. The CDR3 covers 16 residues. V dropped 6 bases and J dropped 3; count of bases not matched to a gene: 8. Germline CDR1 reads LGHDT; CDR2 reads YNNKEL (reference sequence). In DNA, the CDR3 is TGTGCCAGCAGAGGAAGCGGGAGGGCCTACTACAATGAGCAGTTCTTC. This translates into CASRGSGRAYYNEQFF.

V gene TRBV5-1 combines with J gene TRBJ1-5, with D perhaps TRBD1 (6 bases). The CDR3 has 14 amino acids. V was clipped by 4 bases and J by 3 bases, with 11 bases between them. Germline V gene data show CDR1 as SGHRS and CDR2 as YFSETQ. The chain's CDR3 is CASSDGGDNQPQHF. The CDR3 nucleotides are TGCGCCAGCAGCGACGGGGGCGACAATCAGCCCCAGCATTTT. The entire variable domain, with the rest obtained from reference TRBV5-1 and TRBJ1-5, is as follows: KAGVTQTPRYLIKTRGQQVTLSCSPISGHRSVSWYQQTPGQGLQFLFEYFSETQRNKGNFPGRFSGRQFSNSRSEMNVSTLELGDSALYLCASSDGGDNQPQHFGDGTRLSIL.

The V gene is TRBV7-9, the J gene TRBJ1-6; 7 bases are shared with TRBD1. Germline V CDR1 and CDR2: SEHNR, FQNEAQ (reference sequence). There are 14 residues in the CDR3. Trimming removed 5 bases from V and 4 bases from J; junction bases left unmatched: 2. CDR3 region: CASSGDSYNSPLHF. CDR3 DNA: TGTGCCAGCAGCGGGGACAGTTATAATTCACCCCTCCACTTT.